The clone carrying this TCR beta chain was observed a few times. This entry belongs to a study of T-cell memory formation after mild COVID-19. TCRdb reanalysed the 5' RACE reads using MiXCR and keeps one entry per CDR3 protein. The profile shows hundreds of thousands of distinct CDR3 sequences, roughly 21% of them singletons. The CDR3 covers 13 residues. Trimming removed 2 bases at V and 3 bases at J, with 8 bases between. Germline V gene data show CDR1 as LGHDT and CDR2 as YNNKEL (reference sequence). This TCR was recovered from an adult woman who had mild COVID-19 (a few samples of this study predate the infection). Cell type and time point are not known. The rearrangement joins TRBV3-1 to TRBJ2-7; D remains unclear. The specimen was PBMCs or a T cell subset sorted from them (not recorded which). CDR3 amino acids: CASSQFHDYEQYF. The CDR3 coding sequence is TGTGCCAGCAGCCAATTTCACGACTACGAGCAGTACTTC.